Below, 32 T cell receptor beta chains from the same sample are listed, as sequenced in a study of control samples from healthy donors and cancer patients. Clones were sequenced by immunoSEQ multiplex PCR, and TCRdb holds only the in-frame ones, with some missing. In the table there are tens of thousands of clones, around 97% of which are singletons. The sample comprised blood. Receptor source: a woman aged 25 to 45 in good health.

V and J are TRBV2 and TRBJ2-7, with 10 positions matching TRBD2. Germline trimming cut 10 bases from V and 3 bases from J; bases unmatched to any gene: 9. CDR1 is SNHLY, CDR2 FYNNEI, per germline. The CDR3 contains 14 residues. CDR3 sequence reads: CATRGQREGYEQYF. Here the CDR3 DNA reads TGTGCCACCAGGGGTCAGCGGGAGGGCTACGAGCAGTACTTC.

This chain links TRBV30 with TRBJ2-2; D is unclear. Germline CDR1 GTSNPN, CDR2 SVGIG (reference sequence). The CDR3 has 11 amino acids. The germline V and J ends were trimmed by 4 bases and 7 bases, with 7 bases remaining between them. The CDR3 nucleotides are TGTGCCTGGAATGTGGGCGGGGAGCTGTTTTTT. The encoded protein is CAWNVGGELFF.

The gene calls are TRBV6-5 and TRBJ1-5; D gene unclear. The CDR3 loop spans 14 amino acids. Germline V gives CDR1 MNHEY, CDR2 SVGAGI. The germline V and J ends were trimmed by 7 bases and 3 bases, with 13 bases remaining between them. The CDR3 nucleotides are TGTGCCAGCACCCAGACCCAGATCAATCAGCCCCAGCATTTT. It translates to CASTQTQINQPQHF.

The chain links TRBV7-6 to TRBJ1-2, with D uncertain. Trimming took off 5 bases at V and 5 bases at J, with 18 bases between the two ends. CDR1 and CDR2 (germline): SGHVS, FNYEAQ. CDR3 length: 15 amino acids. Here the CDR3 reads CASSPLEDLQYGYTF. CDR3 nucleotide sequence: TGTGCCAGCAGCCCTCTGGAGGACCTGCAATATGGCTACACCTTC. Full variable domain (rest looked up from reference TRBV7-6 and TRBJ1-2): GAGVSQSPRYKVTKRGQDVALRCDPISGHVSLYWYRQALGQGPEFLTYFNYEAQQDKSGLPNDRFSAERPEGSISTLTIQRTEQRDSAMYRCASSPLEDLQYGYTFGSGTRLTVV.

This chain links TRBV11-2 with TRBJ2-2; D gene unclear. Germline CDR1 and CDR2: SGHAT and FQNNGV. The CDR3 consists of 16 residues. The V end was cut by 4 bases, the J end by 4 bases, with 16 bases between. CDR3: CASSSPDPVFTGELFF. For the CDR3, the DNA is TGTGCCAGCAGCTCACCAGATCCGGTTTTCACCGGGGAGCTGTTTTTT. Full variable domain (rest looked up from reference TRBV11-2 and TRBJ2-2): EAGVAQSPRYKIIEKRQSVAFWCNPISGHATLYWYQQILGQGPKLLIQFQNNGVVDDSQLPKDRFSAERLKGVDSTLKIQPAKLEDSAVYLCASSSPDPVFTGELFFGEGSRLTVL.

The genes are TRBV7-9 and TRBJ1-1; tentative D call: TRBD1 (6 bases). Germline loops: CDR1 SEHNR, CDR2 FQNEAQ (reference sequence). The CDR3 loop spans 14 amino acids. The germline V and J ends were trimmed by 5 bases and 5 bases, with 15 bases remaining between them. CDR3 nucleotide sequence: TGTGCCAGCAGCACAGAGGGGGGCTTGACTGAAGCTTTCTTT. Its protein is CASSTEGGLTEAFF.

The genes are TRBV5-1 and TRBJ2-1, with D perhaps matching TRBD1 or TRBD2 (5 bases each). CDR3 length: 16 amino acids. V lost 4 bases and J lost 2, with 16 bases in between. Germline lookup yields CDR1 SGHRS and CDR2 YFSETQ. DNA of the CDR3: TGCGCCAGCAGCCCCCTCTTTCGGGGACCCTACAATGAGCAGTTCTTC. Translation gives CASSPLFRGPYNEQFF.

The chain uses TRBV6-5 and TRBJ1-3, with TRBD1 identical over 8 bases. The CDR3 runs 14 residues. The J segment lost 4 bases and the V segment lost 4 bases, leaving 3 bases of the junction unmatched. CDR1 and CDR2 (germline): MNHEY, SVGAGI. The CDR3, as DNA: TGTGCCAGCAGTTTGGACAGGGTCGGAAACACCATATATTTT. This sequence encodes CASSLDRVGNTIYF.

The chain employs TRBV2 and TRBJ2-5, with D perhaps TRBD1 or TRBD2 (5 bases each). Trimming shortened V by 3 bases and J by 5 bases, and 16 bases separated the two germline ends. The CDR3 sequence is 15 residues long. CDR1 is SNHLY and CDR2 is FYNNEI in the germline V gene. The CDR3 DNA reads as TGTGCCAGCAGTGAGGTTGGGAGTGGGGCGGAGACCCAGTACTTC. Protein sequence: CASSEVGSGAETQYF.

The chain uses TRBV29-1 and TRBJ2-1; 8 nucleotides line up with TRBD1. Germline assignment: CDR1 SQVTM and CDR2 ANQGSEA. CDR3 size: 15 residues. Trimming cost V 4 bases and J 4 bases; bases outside gene matches: 9. In DNA form, the CDR3 reads TGCAGCGTTGGACGCCGGGACAGGATATACAATGAGCAGTTCTTC. Translated, it gives CSVGRRDRIYNEQFF.

The chain couples TRBV14 to TRBJ2-1, with 9 bases matching TRBD1. This CDR3 spans 15 amino acids. V trimming: 2 bases; J trimming: 12 bases; junction bases outside the gene matches: 11. Germline loops: CDR1 SGHDN, CDR2 FVKESK. The CDR3 region is CASSQRDREGIRQFF. In DNA form, the CDR3 reads TGTGCCAGCAGCCAAAGGGACAGGGAAGGGATACGGCAGTTCTTC. Filled out from reference TRBV14 and TRBJ2-1, the complete variable domain reads EAGVTQFPSHSVIEKGQTVTLRCDPISGHDNLYWYRRVMGKEIKFLLHFVKESKQDESGMPNNRFLAERTGGTYSTLKVQPAELEDSGVYFCASSQRDREGIRQFFGPGTRLTVL.

This sequence joins TRBV3-1 (or the pseudogene TRBV3-2) and TRBJ1-4; D ambiguous. Germline V CDR1 and CDR2: LGHDT, YNNKEL (reference sequence). Trimming stripped 1 base from V and 12 bases from J, with 18 bases between. This CDR3 is built from 15 residues. The CDR3 DNA reads as TGTGCCAGCAGCCAAGTGCACAAGAGGGTAACGGAACTGTTTTTT. It codes for CASSQVHKRVTELFF.

This chain joins TRBV19 and TRBJ2-5; no firm D call. The V end lost 4 bases, the J end lost 2 bases, and 8 bases lay between the germline ends. There are 13 residues in the CDR3. Germline V gene sequence: CDR1 LNHDA, CDR2 SQIVND (reference sequence). The CDR3 loop reads CASSTTEQETQYF. DNA for the CDR3: TGTGCCAGTAGTACCACCGAGCAAGAGACCCAGTACTTC.

V gene TRBV20-1 combines with J gene TRBJ1-5; 8 bases map to TRBD1. The CDR3 is made up of 14 amino acids. Germline loops: CDR1 DFQATT, CDR2 SNEGSKA (reference sequence). Trimming took 3 bases from V and 6 from J; bases not matched to a gene: 7. CDR3 protein: CSASPGQGGQPQHF. In DNA, the CDR3 is TGCAGTGCTAGTCCCGGACAGGGCGGTCAGCCCCAGCATTTT.

The chain has TRBV2 and TRBJ1-2; D possibly corresponds to TRBD1 (6 bases). CDR1 is SNHLY, CDR2 FYNNEI, per germline. V dropped 6 bases and J dropped 6 bases, with 14 bases sitting between them. The CDR3 length is 13 residues. The CDR3 DNA is TGTGCCAGCAGACGCACAGGGAGCGATGGCTACACCTTC. Its protein is CASRRTGSDGYTF.

The rearrangement uses TRBV7-6 and TRBJ2-7; 11 bases are a match to TRBD1. V trimming: 0 bases; J trimming: 6 bases; junction bases outside the gene matches: 7. The germline V gene encodes CDR1 SGHVS and CDR2 FNYEAQ. CDR3 length equals 16 residues. CDR3 coding DNA: TGTGCCAGCAGCTTAGCCAGTGGACAGGGGGCGGTCGAGCAGTACTTC. Its protein is CASSLASGQGAVEQYF.

The chain uses TRBV4-1 and TRBJ2-5; 9 bases align to TRBD2. CDR1 and CDR2 from the germline V gene are MGHRA and YSYEKL. V was clipped by 1 base and J by 4 bases; unmatched bases: 10. This CDR3 has 17 residues. This CDR3 reads CASSQGSAGGLLETQYF. The CDR3 bases are TGCGCCAGCAGCCAAGGGTCAGCGGGAGGCCTACTAGAGACCCAGTACTTC.

Written as DNA, the CDR3 is TGTGCCACCGACAAAATAGCGGACCACACCGGGGAGCTGTTTTTT. Amino acids: CATDKIADHTGELFF. The chain combines TRBV6-5 with TRBJ2-2; possibly TRBD2 for D (6 bases). Trimming pared 10 bases from V and 3 bases from J, leaving 18 bases between. The CDR3 length is 15 residues. Germline CDR1 is MNHEY and CDR2 is SVGAGI.

This clone was recorded only once. The chain joins TRBV4-1 to TRBJ2-2; TRBD1 matches at 9 bases. The CDR3 has 15 residues. From germline, CDR1 is MGHRA and CDR2 YSYEKL. V shed 3 bases and J 6 bases; nucleotides not matched to a gene: 5. The CDR3 sequence: CASSHRDRESGELFF. Written as DNA, the CDR3 is TGCGCCAGCAGCCACCGGGACAGGGAGTCCGGGGAGCTGTTTTTT.

The rearrangement joins TRBV6-2 or TRBV6-3 to TRBJ2-5, with TRBD1 matching over 7 bases. This CDR3 comprises 14 residues. J gave up 0 bases and V 5 bases, and 3 bases lay outside the gene matches. Germline loops: CDR1 MNHEY, CDR2 SVGEGT. CDR3 DNA: TGTGCCAGCAGTCCGACAGGGAACCAAGAGACCCAGTACTTC. Encoded protein: CASSPTGNQETQYF.

The chain links TRBV5-4 to TRBJ2-5; D is perhaps TRBD1 (5 bases). This CDR3 comprises 14 residues. Germline lookup yields CDR1 SGHNT and CDR2 YYREEE (reference sequence). Trimming removed 0 bases at V and 4 bases at J, with 10 bases between. The CDR3 here is CASSLEPGPETQYF. CDR3 nucleotide sequence: TGTGCCAGCAGCTTGGAACCAGGGCCAGAGACCCAGTACTTC.

The rearrangement uses TRBV28 and TRBJ1-5; TRBD1 matches at 9 bases. The J segment lost 3 bases and the V segment lost 5 bases, leaving 11 bases of the junction unmatched. This CDR3 has 17 residues. The germline V gene has CDR1 MDHEN and CDR2 SYDVKM. The CDR3 DNA reads as TGTGCCAGCAGTCCTAATGGGGGACAGGGCACCAATCAGCCCCAGCATTTT. This gives the protein CASSPNGGQGTNQPQHF. The variable domain in full, completed from reference TRBV28 and TRBJ1-5, reads DVKVTQSSRYLVKRTGEKVFLECVQDMDHENMFWYRQDPGLGLRLIYFSYDVKMKEKGDIPEGYSVSREKKERFSLILESASTNQTSMYLCASSPNGGQGTNQPQHFGDGTRLSIL.

This chain uses TRBV28 with TRBJ2-7, with D unresolved. CDR3 length: 15 residues. CDR1 is MDHEN and CDR2 is SYDVKM in the germline V gene. V was cut by 3 bases and J by 3 bases, with 15 bases left in between. The CDR3 coding sequence is TGTGCCAGCAGTTTCAATCGGCAGCAATACTACGAGCAGTACTTC. Its translation: CASSFNRQQYYEQYF. The full variable domain, in which reference TRBV28 and TRBJ2-7 provide the parts outside the CDR3, is DVKVTQSSRYLVKRTGEKVFLECVQDMDHENMFWYRQDPGLGLRLIYFSYDVKMKEKGDIPEGYSVSREKKERFSLILESASTNQTSMYLCASSFNRQQYYEQYFGPGTRLTVT.

The chain employs TRBV7-2 and TRBJ2-5; perhaps TRBD2 as D (5 bases). Trimming stripped 4 bases from V and 7 bases from J, with 10 bases between. Per germline, CDR1 SGHTA and CDR2 FQGNSA. CDR3 length equals 12 residues. CDR3 sequence (DNA): TGTGCCAGCAGCTCCCTCGAGGGGACCCAGTACTTC. This translates into CASSSLEGTQYF.

This chain uses TRBV18 with TRBJ1-4; tentatively, D is TRBD1 (6 bases). This CDR3 has 14 residues. Trimming removed 5 bases at V and 7 bases at J, with 14 bases between. Per germline, CDR1 KGHSH and CDR2 LQKENI. CDR3: CASSVSGTLEKLFF. DNA of the CDR3: TGTGCCAGCTCAGTTTCTGGGACACTTGAAAAACTGTTTTTT. The full variable domain, its missing parts supplied by reference TRBV18 and TRBJ1-4, is NAGVMQNPRHLVRRRGQEARLRCSPMKGHSHVYWYRQLPEEGLKFMVYLQKENIIDESGMPKERFSAEFPKEGPSILRIQQVVRGDSAAYFCASSVSGTLEKLFFGSGTQLSVL.

The chain carries TRBV7-8 and TRBJ2-2; D may be TRBD1 or TRBD2 (6 bases each). V was cut by 5 bases and J by 2 bases, with 15 bases left in between. This CDR3 has 16 residues. Germline V CDR1 and CDR2: SGHVS, FQNEAQ. The CDR3 is CASSPVGGLNTGELFF. The CDR3 nucleotides read TGTGCCAGCAGCCCCGTCGGGGGCCTTAACACCGGGGAGCTGTTTTTT. The full variable domain, rest sourced from reference TRBV7-8 and TRBJ2-2, is GAGVSQSPRYKVAKRGQDVALRCDPISGHVSLFWYQQALGQGPEFLTYFQNEAQLDKSGLPSDRFFAERPEGSVSTLKIQRTQQEDSAVYLCASSPVGGLNTGELFFGEGSRLTVL.

The chain combines TRBV6-5 with TRBJ2-7; TRBD2 agrees at 8 bases. This CDR3 has 14 residues. Germline V gene sequence: CDR1 MNHEY, CDR2 SVGAGI. After removal of 8 bases from V and 1 base from J, the junction contained 7 bases not matched to a gene. CDR3 sequence reads: CASSPGGVSYEQYF. The CDR3 DNA sequence: TGTGCCAGCTCTCCCGGGGGGGTATCCTACGAGCAGTACTTC.

The rearrangement uses TRBV27 and TRBJ1-1; D call uncertain. This CDR3 is built from 14 residues. The V gene lost 4 bases and the J gene lost 4 bases, with 13 bases spanning the gap. Germline CDR1 is MNHEY and CDR2 is SMNVEV (reference sequence). CDR3 DNA sequence: TGTGCCAGCAGTTCCCGACTAGGTGGCACTGAAGCTTTCTTT. Encoded protein: CASSSRLGGTEAFF.

The chain has TRBV5-4 and TRBJ1-4; perhaps TRBD1 as D (6 bases). Germline V gene lookup returns CDR1 SGHNT and CDR2 YYREEE (reference sequence). This CDR3 is 12 amino acids long. With 8 bases removed from V and 4 bases from J, the gap between germline ends came to 9 bases. The chain's CDR3 is CASGQNNEKLFF. The CDR3 DNA reads as TGTGCCAGTGGACAGAATAATGAAAAACTGTTTTTT.

This chain connects TRBV6-5 to TRBJ2-5; possible D gene TRBD2, 6 bases. The germline V and J ends were trimmed by 6 bases and 4 bases, with 12 bases remaining between them. CDR1 is MNHEY and CDR2 is SVGAGI in the germline V gene. The CDR3 spans 13 residues. This CDR3 is CASREGRGETQYF. The CDR3 DNA reads as TGTGCCAGCAGGGAGGGGCGGGGAGAGACCCAGTACTTC.

This sequence joins TRBV27 and TRBJ2-1; D might be TRBD2 (6 bases). The CDR3 extends over 14 amino acids. CDR1 and CDR2 from the germline V gene are MNHEY and SMNVEV (reference sequence). Trimming took 6 bases from V and 8 from J, leaving 17 bases between them. CDR3 sequence: CASRGLLTYDEQFF. For the CDR3, the DNA is TGTGCCAGCAGAGGACTATTAACATATGATGAGCAGTTCTTC.

The chain links TRBV7-9 to TRBJ2-1; D is undetermined. Germline V gene lookup returns CDR1 SEHNR and CDR2 FQNEAQ (reference sequence). The CDR3 covers 12 residues. With 3 bases removed from V and 8 bases from J, the gap between germline ends came to 8 bases. The CDR3 region is CASSFGWDEQFF. Written as DNA, the CDR3 is TGTGCCAGCAGCTTTGGATGGGATGAGCAGTTCTTC.